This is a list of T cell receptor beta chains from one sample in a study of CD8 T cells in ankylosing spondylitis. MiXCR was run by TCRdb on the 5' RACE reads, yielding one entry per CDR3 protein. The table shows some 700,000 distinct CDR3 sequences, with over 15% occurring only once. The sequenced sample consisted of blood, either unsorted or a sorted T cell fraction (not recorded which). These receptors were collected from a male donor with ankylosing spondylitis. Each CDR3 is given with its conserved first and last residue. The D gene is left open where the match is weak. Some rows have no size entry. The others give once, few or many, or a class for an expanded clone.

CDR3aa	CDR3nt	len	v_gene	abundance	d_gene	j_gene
CASSLASGNLQETQYF	TGTGCCAGCAGCCTGGCTAGCGGAAACCTACAAGAGACCCAGTACTTC	16	TRBV28	.	TRBD2	TRBJ2-5
CASGLKLAGGSSYNEQFF	TGTGCTAGTGGTTTGAAACTAGCGGGGGGCAGCTCCTACAATGAGCAGTTCTTC	18	TRBV12-5	.	TRBD2	TRBJ2-1
CASSPGRPSTEAFF	TGTGCCAGCAGCCCCGGGAGACCCAGCACTGAAGCTTTCTTT	14	TRBV12-3/TRBV12-4	many	.	TRBJ1-1
CASSRYRAAGETQYF	TGTGCCAGCAGTAGATACAGGGCGGCGGGAGAGACCCAGTACTTC	15	TRBV6-1	.	.	TRBJ2-5
CASSSSLPPSTDTQYF	TGTGCCAGCAGCTCCTCGCTCCCCCCTAGCACAGATACGCAGTATTTT	16	TRBV7-3	.	.	TRBJ2-3
CASSISSLPQYF	TGTGCCAGTAGTATAAGTAGCCTTCCGCAGTATTTT	12	TRBV19	.	.	TRBJ2-3
CASSLAPGNNYGYTF	TGTGCCAGCAGCCTAGCCCCGGGTAATAACTATGGCTACACCTTC	15	TRBV5-5	.	.	TRBJ1-2
CARPRRNSSYEQYF	TGTGCCAGGCCCCGACGGAATTCCTCCTACGAGCAGTACTTC	14	TRBV19	few	.	TRBJ2-7
CASSFRGVSFEQYF	TGTGCCAGCAGCTTTCGGGGGGTATCATTCGAGCAGTACTTC	14	TRBV5-5	.	TRBD2	TRBJ2-7
CASRRLAGDRNTQYF	TGTGCCAGCAGACGACTAGCGGGAGACCGCAATACGCAGTATTTT	15	TRBV6-2/TRBV6-3	.	TRBD2	TRBJ2-3
CSVEGQVDYGYTF	TGCAGCGTTGAAGGACAGGTCGACTATGGCTACACCTTC	13	TRBV29-1	few	.	TRBJ1-2
CASSRDTDQPQHF	TGCGCCAGCAGCCGTGACACAGATCAGCCCCAGCATTTT	13	TRBV4-3	.	.	TRBJ1-5
CASSEGQGYQPQHF	TGTGCCAGCAGTGAAGGCCAGGGGTACCAGCCCCAGCATTTT	14	TRBV2	.	.	TRBJ1-5
CASSYDRGRFYEQYF	TGTGCCAGCAGCTACGACAGGGGGCGATTCTACGAGCAGTACTTC	15	TRBV5-6	.	TRBD1	TRBJ2-7
CSVVANRGANEKLFF	TGCAGCGTTGTCGCTAACAGGGGAGCTAATGAAAAACTGTTTTTT	15	TRBV29-1	.	TRBD1	TRBJ1-4
CASSSQGAVNEKLFF	TGCGCCAGCAGCTCGCAGGGGGCGGTTAATGAAAAACTGTTTTTT	15	TRBV4-1	.	TRBD1	TRBJ1-4